This T cell receptor beta chain was recovered during a study of regulatory T cells in long-lasting Graves disease. Findings and limits, study-wide: With approximately 2,800 shared public clonotypes, persistent patients exceeded new patients, who shared around 970. Sample size, which was small, may have reduced accuracy.

A remark on this clonotype: Its antigen is undetermined.

This CDR3 spans 14 amino acids. The ends lost 4 bases at V and 4 bases at J; junction bases unmatched: 5. Germline V lookup: CDR1 ENHRY, CDR2 SYGVKD. Time point described: persistent/refractory GD, antithyroid drugs over 5 years with positive TRAb. PBMCs were the source of the RNA used for TCR sequencing. Arm-PCR of CDR3 regions with iRepertoire HTBI primers generated TCR beta libraries. TCRdb ran MiXCR on the multiplex PCR reads and lists one entry per CDR3 protein. The sample lists about 660,000 distinct CDR3 sequences, around 30% occurring once. The chain joins TRBV10-3 to TRBJ2-7, with 9 bases aligning to TRBD1. This TCR was sampled from a female donor with Graves disease. The sequencing used peripheral blood mononuclear cells (PBMCs), collected when the disease was refractory, from a patient treated with antithyroid drugs. The CDR3 DNA follows: TGTGCCATCAGTGGGGCTGGGACAGGGTACGAGCAGTACTTC. Translated, it gives CAISGAGTGYEQYF.